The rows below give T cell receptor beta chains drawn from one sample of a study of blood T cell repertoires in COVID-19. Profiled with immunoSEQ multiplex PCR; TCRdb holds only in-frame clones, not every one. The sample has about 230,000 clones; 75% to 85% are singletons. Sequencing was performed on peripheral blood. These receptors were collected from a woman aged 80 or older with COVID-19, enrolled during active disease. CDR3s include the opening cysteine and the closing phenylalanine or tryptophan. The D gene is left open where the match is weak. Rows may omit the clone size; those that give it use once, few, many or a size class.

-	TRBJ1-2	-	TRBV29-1	TGCAGCGTTGGGGGGGTCTATGGCTACACCTTC	CSVGGVYGYTF
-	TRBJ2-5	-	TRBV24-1	TGTGCCACCAGTGACACCTCTAGCGAACCAGAGACCCAGTACTTC	CATSDTSSEPETQYF
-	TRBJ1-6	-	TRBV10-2	TGCGCCAGCAGCCCGCAGGGGAGCTCCTATAATTCACCCCTCCACTTT	CASSPQGSSYNSPLHF
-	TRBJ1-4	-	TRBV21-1	TGTGCCAGCAGTACTTCCCGACAGCCGTTTAATGAAAAACTGTTTTTT	CASSTSRQPFNEKLFF
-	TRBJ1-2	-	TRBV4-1	TGCGCCAGCAGCCAAGCTGGAGTAACAGGCTATGGCTACACCTTC	CASSQAGVTGYGYTF
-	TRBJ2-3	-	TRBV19	TGTGCCAGTAGTATGCGGAGCGGCTCTAGCACAGATACGCAGTATTTT	CASSMRSGSSTDTQYF
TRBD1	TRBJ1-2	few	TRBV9	TGTGCCAGCAGCGTATCGGACAGGCGGTTGGGAGGCTACACCTTC	CASSVSDRRLGGYTF
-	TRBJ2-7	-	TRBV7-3	TGTGCCAGCAGCTTACAAGCGATGCCTACCTACGAGCAGTACTTC	CASSLQAMPTYEQYF
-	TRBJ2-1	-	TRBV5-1	TGCGCCAGCAGCCCGGGGACTGGAGATAATGAGCAGTTCTTC	CASSPGTGDNEQFF
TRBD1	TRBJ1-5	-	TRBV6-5	TGTGCCAGCAGTCGAGGGACAGATAGCAATCAGCCCCAGCATTTT	CASSRGTDSNQPQHF
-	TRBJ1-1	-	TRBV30	TGTGCCTGGGTCGGGGATGGAGCCGAAGCTTTCTTT	CAWVGDGAEAFF
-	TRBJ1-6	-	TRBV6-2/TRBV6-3	TGTGCCAGCAGTTATGGGGCGAGCTCCTATAATTCACCCCTCCACTTT	CASSYGASSYNSPLHF
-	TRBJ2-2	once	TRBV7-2	TGTGCCAGCAGCCAGGACTCGAACACCGGGGAGCTGTTTTTT	CASSQDSNTGELFF
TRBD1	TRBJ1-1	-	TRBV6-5	TGTGCCAGCAGTTTGACCCGGACAGGGGTGACTGAAGCTTTCTTT	CASSLTRTGVTEAFF
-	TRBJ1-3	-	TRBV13	TGTGCCAGCAGCTTAGATCAGGGTACTGGAAACACCATATATTTT	CASSLDQGTGNTIYF
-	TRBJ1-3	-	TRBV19	TGTGCCAGTAGTATGAAAGGGGCCCTTAACCCTGGAAACACCATATATTTT	CASSMKGALNPGNTIYF
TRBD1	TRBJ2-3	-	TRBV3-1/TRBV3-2	TGTGCCAGCAGCCCCAGGGGGCTAGGCACAGATACGCAGTATTTT	CASSPRGLGTDTQYF
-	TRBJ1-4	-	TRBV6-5	TGTGCCAGCAGTCGAGCAGGGGAACTGTTTTTT	CASSRAGELFF
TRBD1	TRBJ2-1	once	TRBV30	TGTGCCTGGAGAGCCGACAGGGGATCCTACAATGAGCAGTTCTTC	CAWRADRGSYNEQFF
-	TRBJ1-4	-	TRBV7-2	TGTGCCAGCAGCCCCCGATCCCGGGGGGGAGCTAATGAAAAACTGTTTTTT	CASSPRSRGGANEKLFF
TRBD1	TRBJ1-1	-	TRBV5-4	TGTGCCAGCAGCTTAGGGGGCTCGAACACTGAAGCTTTCTTT	CASSLGGSNTEAFF